Shown below are 3 T cell receptor beta chains from a single sample sequenced in a study of CD4 T cells in relation to SARS-CoV-2 and coronaviruses. Assay: immunoSEQ multiplex PCR; the TCRdb copy retains only in-frame clones and omits some. The sample shows 25,000 to 30,000 clones, 70% to 80% of them seen only once. Unexposed donor CD4+ T cells date from about 2011-2018, before the COVID-19 pandemic. After roughly ten days of culture, CD4+ T cells were isolated. These TCRs' antigens remain unknown. Specimen: CD4+ T cells from PBMCs, cultured in vitro. These receptors all stem from a human donor in good health.

The V and J genes are TRBV5-1 and TRBJ2-1, with 7 bases that match TRBD1. Germline V gene data show CDR1 as SGHRS and CDR2 as YFSETQ. V lost 2 bases and J lost 6; bases outside the gene matches: 14. The CDR3 covers 17 residues. This chain's CDR3 is CASSFYLQGLGSNEQFF. CDR3 bases: TGCGCCAGCAGCTTTTATTTACAGGGGTTAGGTAGCAATGAGCAGTTCTTC.

This chain joins TRBV5-1 and TRBJ1-2; 9 nucleotides match TRBD1. The germline V gene encodes CDR1 SGHRS and CDR2 YFSETQ. Losses at the gene ends were 3 bases for V and 6 bases for J; bases not matched to a gene: 12. The CDR3 loop spans 16 amino acids. CDR3 coding DNA: TGCGCCAGCAGCTCCCGAGACACCGGGACAGGGAATGGCTACACCTTC. Protein sequence: CASSSRDTGTGNGYTF. The whole variable domain, remainder taken from reference TRBV5-1 and TRBJ1-2, is KAGVTQTPRYLIKTRGQQVTLSCSPISGHRSVSWYQQTPGQGLQFLFEYFSETQRNKGNFPGRFSGRQFSNSRSEMNVSTLELGDSALYLCASSSRDTGTGNGYTFGSGTRLTVV.

The chain couples TRBV6-5 to TRBJ1-4, with D perhaps matching TRBD1 (6 bases). Deletions cut 7 bases from V and 7 bases from J, with 19 bases between. This CDR3 is built from 15 residues. Germline CDR1 reads MNHEY; CDR2 reads SVGAGI. The DNA of the CDR3 is TGTGCCAGCACCCGACGTGGGGGGGCAGGTGAAAAACTGTTTTTT. It translates to CASTRRGGAGEKLFF.